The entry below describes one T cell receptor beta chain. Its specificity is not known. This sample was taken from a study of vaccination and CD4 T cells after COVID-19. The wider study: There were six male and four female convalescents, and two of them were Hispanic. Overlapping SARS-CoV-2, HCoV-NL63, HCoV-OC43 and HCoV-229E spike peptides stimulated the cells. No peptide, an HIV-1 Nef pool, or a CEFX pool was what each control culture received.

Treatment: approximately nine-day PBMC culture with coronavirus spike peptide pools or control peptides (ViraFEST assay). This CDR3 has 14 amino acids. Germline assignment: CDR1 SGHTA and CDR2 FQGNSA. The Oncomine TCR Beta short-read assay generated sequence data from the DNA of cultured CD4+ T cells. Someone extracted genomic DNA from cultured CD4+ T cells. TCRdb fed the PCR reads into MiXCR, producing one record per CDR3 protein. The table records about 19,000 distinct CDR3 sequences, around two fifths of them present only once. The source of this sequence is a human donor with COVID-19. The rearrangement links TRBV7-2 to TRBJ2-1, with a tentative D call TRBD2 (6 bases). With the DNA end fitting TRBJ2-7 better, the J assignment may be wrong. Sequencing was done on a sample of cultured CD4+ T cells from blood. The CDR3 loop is CASSLGTTQNEQYF. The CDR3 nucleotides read TGTGCCAGCAGCTTAGGGACTACCCAGAACGAGCAGTACTTC.